This T cell receptor (beta chain) came from a study of blood T cell repertoires in COVID-19. Study-level background: Sources were T cells, B-cell-depleted T cells, or PBMCs; the material itself was cDNA or gDNA.

Adults between about 18 and 95 years of age took part from 24 US areas. Cohort placement rested on clinical history that participants reported themselves. The assay was immunoSEQ multiplex PCR, and TCRdb's table has in-frame clones only and misses some. The sample records approximately 230,000 clones, approximately 84% being singletons. Per the germline V gene, CDR1 is SGHDT and CDR2 is YYEEEE. Trimming stripped 2 bases from V and 1 base from J, with 6 bases between. This CDR3 is 13 amino acids long. The clonotype was recovered from a middle-aged man who had recovered from COVID-19. Sequencing was done on a sample of PBMCs or T cells enriched from blood (not recorded which). V gene TRBV5-6 combines with J gene TRBJ1-1; no definite D call. CDR3 DNA sequence: TGTGCCAGCAGCTTATTCCGGAACACTGAAGCTTTCTTT. Its protein product is CASSLFRNTEAFF.